This entry lists 13 T cell receptor beta chains sequenced from one sample in a study of CD8 T cells in Susac syndrome. With random hexamers, reverse transcription was performed on about 0.5 to 1 ug of RNA. TCRdb redid the calling of the immunoSEQ multiplex PCR reads with MiXCR, one entry per CDR3 protein. The data hold under 550,000 distinct CDR3 sequences, with about 85% observed a single time. Source material: CD8+ T cells from PBMCs. The receptors derive from a human donor with multiple sclerosis.

This chain uses TRBV27 with TRBJ2-7, with TRBD2 matching over 11 bases. The V segment lost 0 bases and the J segment 4 bases; nucleotides outside the gene matches: 2. CDR1 MNHEY and CDR2 SMNVEV come from the germline V gene (reference sequence). The CDR3 runs to 15 residues. The CDR3 DNA sequence: TGTGCCAGCAGTTTATCGGGACTAGCGGCATACGAGCAGTACTTC. This sequence encodes CASSLSGLAAYEQYF.

The chain is built from TRBV12-3 or TRBV12-4 and TRBJ1-1; D is ambiguous. The CDR3 length is 12 residues. Between the trimmed V and J ends, which lost 7 bases and 5 bases, there was a span of 11 bases. The CDR3 nucleotides read TGTGCCAGCACCCCGGGAGGGACTGAAGCTTTCTTT. Translation gives CASTPGGTEAFF.

The V gene is TRBV27, the J gene TRBJ1-1; tentatively, D is TRBD1 (5 bases). The CDR3 has 15 residues. Germline values: CDR1 MNHEY, CDR2 SMNVEV (reference sequence). The V end was cut by 5 bases, the J end by 0 bases, with 13 bases between. CDR3 coding DNA: TGTGCCAGCAGTCCACCTGACAGTCTGAACACTGAAGCTTTCTTT. This gives the protein CASSPPDSLNTEAFF.

DNA for the CDR3: TGTGCCAGCAGTTCAATTGTCTACGAGCAGTACTTC. It encodes CASSSIVYEQYF. The rearrangement links TRBV6-5 to TRBJ2-7; unclear D gene. V was cut by 4 bases and J by 3 bases, with 7 bases left in between. Germline V gene sequence: CDR1 MNHEY, CDR2 SVGAGI. This CDR3 is built from 12 residues.

This CDR3 is CASSHPGNEQFF. The CDR3 DNA is TGCGCCAGCAGCCACCCGGGTAATGAGCAGTTCTTC. The genes are TRBV4-1 and TRBJ2-1; D gene uncertain. The V end lost 3 bases, the J end lost 7 bases, and 7 bases lay between the germline ends. This CDR3 is built from 12 residues. Germline CDR1 and CDR2: MGHRA and YSYEKL.

V gene TRBV12-3 or TRBV12-4 combines with J gene TRBJ2-7; TRBD1 aligns across 9 bases. CDR3 length equals 14 residues. With V trimmed by 6 bases and J by 5 bases, 8 bases remained unmatched. CDR3 protein: CASSTTGGVNEQYF. The CDR3 DNA follows: TGTGCCAGCAGCACGACAGGGGGGGTGAACGAGCAGTACTTC.

The chain joins TRBV5-1 to TRBJ2-7, with 10 nucleotides matching TRBD1. Germline V lookup: CDR1 SGHRS, CDR2 YFSETQ. The CDR3 is 14 amino acids. V lost 1 base and J lost 5; bases outside the gene matches: 3. CDR3 residues: CASSLRGTGDEQYF. CDR3 DNA sequence: TGCGCCAGCAGCTTGCGTGGGACAGGGGACGAGCAGTACTTC.

The CDR3: CASSSGPYLGTQYF. The CDR3, as DNA: TGTGCCAGCAGCTCCGGGCCCTACCTTGGTACGCAGTATTTT. The chain has TRBV11-2 and TRBJ2-3, with D unclear. Germline CDR1 is SGHAT and CDR2 is FQNNGV. V was trimmed by 4 bases and J by 8 bases, leaving 16 bases between them. The CDR3 has 14 amino acids.

The chain joins TRBV18 to TRBJ2-1; TRBD2 aligns across 10 bases. The ends lost 3 bases at V and 2 bases at J; junction bases unmatched: 7. Germline values: CDR1 KGHSH, CDR2 LQKENI. The CDR3 is 17 amino acids. CDR3 coding DNA: TGTGCCAGCTCACCTGAGTCTAGCGGGAGCCCCTACAATGAGCAGTTCTTC. Protein: CASSPESSGSPYNEQFF.

The rearrangement links TRBV11-2 to TRBJ2-7, with D unclear. Germline V gene lookup returns CDR1 SGHAT and CDR2 FQNNGV. The CDR3 extends over 13 amino acids. Trimming cost V 1 base and J 3 bases, with 7 bases left between them. CDR3 in amino acids: CASSLVEIYEQYF. DNA of the CDR3: TGTGCCAGCAGCTTAGTGGAGATCTACGAGCAGTACTTC.

CDR3 DNA sequence: TGCGCCAGCAGCACCGGGACAGGGAAAACAGATACGCAGTATTTT. Its translation is CASSTGTGKTDTQYF. The chain links TRBV5-1 to TRBJ2-3; 9 nucleotides align to TRBD1. Germline CDR1 SGHRS, CDR2 YFSETQ. Trimming cost V 4 bases and J 3 bases; bases outside gene matches: 6. There are 15 residues in the CDR3.

The chain couples TRBV2 to TRBJ2-5, with a weak D call TRBD2 (7 bases). V lost 7 bases and J 2 bases, leaving 14 bases between the germline ends. The CDR3 has 14 amino acids. Germline CDR1 and CDR2: SNHLY and FYNNEI. The CDR3 is CASIRGGEQETQYF. The CDR3, as DNA: TGTGCCAGCATAAGAGGGGGGGAGCAAGAGACCCAGTACTTC.

The chain is built from TRBV7-9 and TRBJ2-7; 10 bases agree with TRBD1. This CDR3 is built from 15 residues. CDR1 and CDR2 from the germline V gene are SEHNR and FQNEAQ (reference sequence). The J segment lost 4 bases and the V segment lost 5 bases, leaving 8 bases of the junction unmatched. Here the CDR3 DNA reads TGTGCCAGCAGCCCAACCGGGACAGGGGTTTACGAGCAGTACTTC. Protein: CASSPTGTGVYEQYF.